Listed below are T cell receptor beta chains from one sample, sequenced in a study of identical twins' blood T cells. Each CDR3 protein is one row after TCRdb ran MiXCR on the 5' RACE reads. Found here are roughly 380,000 distinct CDR3 sequences, roughly 28% of them singletons; the top ten hold 5.5% to 6.5%. Material: PBMCs. The source is a woman aged 18 to 55 in good health. Each CDR3 is given with its conserved first and last residue. A D gene is named only where the DNA matches it firmly. Clone size is given for some rows only: seen once, a few or many times, or a class if the clone is expanded.

abundance,d_gene,v_gene,j_gene,CDR3aa,CDR3nt
many,NA,TRBV6-2/TRBV6-3,TRBJ1-5,CASGDSTDQPQHF,TGTGCCAGCGGGGACTCTACGGATCAGCCCCAGCATTTT
NA,NA,TRBV5-1,TRBJ2-3,CASSLETPTDTQYF,TGCGCCAGCAGCTTGGAAACCCCCACAGATACGCAGTATTTT
few,NA,TRBV5-6,TRBJ2-1,CASSRAPEQFF,TGTGCCAGCAGCAGGGCGCCTGAGCAGTTCTTC
many,TRBD2,TRBV20-1,TRBJ2-3,CSGLAGPTDTQYF,TGCAGTGGGCTAGCGGGACCCACAGATACGCAGTATTTT
NA,NA,TRBV29-1,TRBJ2-7,CSVEDRGRASEQYF,TGCAGCGTTGAAGATAGGGGCCGGGCGTCCGAGCAGTACTTC
few,NA,TRBV29-1,TRBJ1-4,CSVRGGDEKLFF,TGCAGCGTCCGCGGAGGTGATGAAAAACTGTTTTTT
NA,NA,TRBV5-1,TRBJ1-2,CASSLDPYEGYTF,TGCGCCAGCAGCTTGGATCCTTATGAGGGCTACACCTTC
NA,TRBD1,TRBV5-1,TRBJ1-2,CASSPTGAGFGYTF,TGCGCCAGCAGCCCGACAGGGGCAGGTTTTGGCTACACCTTC
NA,NA,TRBV6-5,TRBJ1-1,CASGTVNTEAFF,TGTGCCAGCGGAACAGTGAACACTGAAGCTTTCTTT
few,NA,TRBV27,TRBJ2-7,CASSTSTGISYEQYF,TGTGCCAGCAGTACCTCGACAGGAATTTCCTACGAGCAGTACTTC
NA,TRBD1,TRBV5-1,TRBJ1-4,CASSLEDRVTEKLFF,TGCGCCAGCAGCTTGGAAGACAGGGTCACGGAAAAACTGTTTTTT
NA,NA,TRBV9,TRBJ2-1,CASSERQTYNEQFF,TGTGCCAGCAGCGAAAGACAGACATACAATGAGCAGTTCTTC
few,NA,TRBV11-2,TRBJ2-2,CASSLQGPLKSGELFF,TGTGCCAGCAGCTTACAGGGACCGTTGAAATCCGGGGAGCTGTTTTTT
NA,NA,TRBV20-1,TRBJ2-2,CSARVMVGELFF,TGCAGTGCTAGAGTCATGGTCGGGGAGCTGTTTTTT
many,NA,TRBV7-9,TRBJ1-5,CASSSRGGNQPQHF,TGTGCCAGCAGCTCTCGGGGGGGCAATCAGCCCCAGCATTTT
few,NA,TRBV5-1,TRBJ1-3,CASSSFSGSQGSGNTIYF,TGCGCCAGCAGCTCGTTCTCCGGGTCCCAGGGCTCTGGAAACACCATATATTTT
NA,NA,TRBV7-9,TRBJ2-1,CASSLALPDLFF,TGTGCCAGCAGCTTAGCGCTACCCGACCTGTTCTTC
few,NA,TRBV13,TRBJ1-1,CASSPLPTHTEAFF,TGTGCCAGCAGCCCCCTCCCGACGCACACTGAAGCTTTCTTT
NA,TRBD2,TRBV6-2/TRBV6-3,TRBJ2-2,CASSARLAENTGELFF,TGTGCCAGCAGTGCCCGACTAGCGGAGAACACCGGGGAGCTGTTTTTT
NA,NA,TRBV27,TRBJ1-1,CASSLFGGGPEAFF,TGTGCCAGCAGTTTATTCGGGGGCGGACCTGAAGCTTTCTTT
few,NA,TRBV29-1,TRBJ2-7,CSVESPRANEQYF,TGCAGCGTTGAGTCCCCTAGGGCTAACGAGCAGTACTTC
NA,NA,TRBV20-1,TRBJ2-7,CSAGGNPYEQYF,TGCAGTGCTGGAGGGAATCCCTACGAGCAGTACTTC
few,NA,TRBV7-2,TRBJ1-1,CASSSGTFSTEAFF,TGTGCCAGCAGCTCAGGGACTTTCTCCACTGAAGCTTTCTTT
few,NA,TRBV4-1,TRBJ1-1,CASSQEEALTEAFF,TGCGCCAGCAGCCAAGAGGAGGCGCTCACTGAAGCTTTCTTT
NA,TRBD1,TRBV24-1,TRBJ2-1,CATSDPGQGGDEQFF,TGTGCCACCAGTGATCCCGGACAGGGTGGCGATGAGCAGTTCTTC
once,NA,TRBV7-9,TRBJ1-2,CASSLSGYSYTF,TGTGCCAGCAGCTTATCGGGGTATAGCTACACCTTC
few,NA,TRBV10-1,TRBJ2-7,CASNSRQDGYEQYF,TGCGCCAGCAACTCCCGACAGGACGGCTACGAGCAGTACTTC
NA,NA,TRBV7-2,TRBJ2-1,CASSFRRVAEQFF,TGTGCCAGCAGCTTTCGGAGGGTGGCTGAGCAGTTCTTC
NA,TRBD2,TRBV12-3/TRBV12-4,TRBJ2-2,CASRGTGTRNTGELFF,TGTGCCAGCAGGGGAACCGGGACTAGAAACACCGGGGAGCTGTTTTTT
few,NA,TRBV29-1,TRBJ1-2,CSVDGPRAVGYGYTF,TGCAGCGTTGATGGTCCGCGGGCCGTTGGCTATGGCTACACCTTC
few,TRBD1,TRBV20-1,TRBJ1-5,CSALYRGTNQPQHF,TGCAGTGCTCTCTACAGGGGGACTAATCAGCCCCAGCATTTT
NA,TRBD1,TRBV11-3,TRBJ1-1,CASSRAGQGGTEAFF,TGTGCCAGCAGCCGCGCAGGACAGGGTGGAACTGAAGCTTTCTTT
many,NA,TRBV15,TRBJ2-7,CATSSRTGFNEQYF,TGTGCCACCAGCTCACGGACCGGGTTTAACGAGCAGTACTTC
NA,NA,TRBV5-1,TRBJ1-1,CASSLKVSRGEAFF,TGCGCCAGCAGCTTGAAGGTATCGCGTGGCGAAGCTTTCTTT
NA,NA,TRBV29-1,TRBJ1-1,CSGGETNTEAFF,TGCAGCGGGGGAGAAACGAACACTGAAGCTTTCTTT
NA,TRBD2,TRBV11-2,TRBJ2-7,CASSSGLVLLSEQYF,TGTGCCAGCAGCTCTGGACTAGTTCTTCTTTCCGAGCAGTACTTC
NA,TRBD2,TRBV7-6,TRBJ2-3,CASSLRPTSGTTDTQYF,TGTGCCAGCAGCTTACGTCCGACTAGCGGCACCACAGATACGCAGTATTTT
few,NA,TRBV12-3/TRBV12-4,TRBJ1-5,CASSHSGRGQPQHF,TGTGCCAGCAGCCACTCAGGGAGGGGTCAGCCCCAGCATTTT
NA,NA,TRBV7-9,TRBJ1-2,CASSPNGYTF,TGTGCCAGCAGCCCCAATGGCTACACCTTC
many,TRBD1,TRBV2,TRBJ1-4,CASSGDREKLFF,TGTGCCAGCAGCGGGGACAGGGAAAAACTGTTTTTT
many,NA,TRBV6-2/TRBV6-3,TRBJ2-1,CASRTGTRTYNEQFF,TGTGCCAGCAGAACCGGGACTCGCACCTACAATGAGCAGTTCTTC
NA,TRBD1,TRBV19,TRBJ1-1,CASSASGTVGTEAFF,TGTGCCAGTAGCGCTTCCGGGACAGTCGGAACTGAAGCTTTCTTT
NA,TRBD1,TRBV6-6,TRBJ2-7,CASSFGQGIYVQYF,TGTGCCAGCAGTTTCGGACAGGGGATTTACGTGCAGTACTTC
once,NA,TRBV7-9,TRBJ2-7,CASSLFAGNYEQYF,TGTGCCAGCAGCTTATTCGCAGGGAACTACGAGCAGTACTTC
NA,NA,TRBV10-2,TRBJ1-5,CASSEGRLNQPQHF,TGCGCCAGCAGTGAGGGAAGGCTAAATCAGCCCCAGCATTTT
few,NA,TRBV27,TRBJ1-1,CASSLSSVNTEAFF,TGTGCCAGCAGTTTGTCATCAGTGAACACTGAAGCTTTCTTT
NA,NA,TRBV5-1,TRBJ2-1,CASSKGRVYNEQFF,TGCGCCAGCAGCAAGGGCAGGGTCTACAATGAGCAGTTCTTC
many,TRBD1,TRBV12-3/TRBV12-4,TRBJ1-6,CASRDRSSYNSPLHF,TGTGCCAGCAGGGACAGGAGCTCCTATAATTCACCCCTCCACTTT
few,NA,TRBV3-1,TRBJ1-6,CASSQQSNSPLHF,TGTGCCAGCAGCCAACAGTCGAATTCACCCCTCCACTTT
NA,NA,TRBV4-2,TRBJ1-2,CASSQRFGNKHMGGYTF,TGTGCCAGCAGCCAGAGGTTCGGGAACAAGCATATGGGAGGCTACACCTTC
few,NA,TRBV11-1,TRBJ2-7,CASSLTGNTYEQYF,TGTGCCAGCAGCTTAACCGGGAATACCTACGAGCAGTACTTC
NA,NA,TRBV20-1,TRBJ1-1,CSAALRDTEVFF,TGCAGTGCTGCGTTAAGGGATACTGAAGTTTTCTTT
few,TRBD1,TRBV20-1,TRBJ1-1,CSADREVNTEAFF,TGCAGTGCTGACAGGGAAGTGAACACTGAAGCTTTCTTT
few,NA,TRBV3-1,TRBJ1-4,CASSQQGVSEKLFF,TGTGCCAGCAGCCAACAGGGAGTTAGTGAAAAACTGTTTTTT